Listed here is a single TCR beta chain. Antigen: not known. Trimming took 5 bases from V and 5 from J; bases not matched to a gene: 10. Per germline, CDR1 MNHNS and CDR2 SASEGT. The CDR3 contains 15 residues. PCR used 60 Vbeta primers and 13 Jbeta primers. In the original analysis: An analysis that came later counted 80 million or so unique TCR beta chains, 10 million to 11 million shared. Repertoires were generated with immunoSEQ multiplex PCR, while TCRdb's copy carries only in-frame clones and drops some. For V, J and clone size, that table is used; D and trimming come from the DNA. The repertoire holds 55,000 to 75,000 clones, around 75% seen once, with about 7.4% in the top ten. The data are from a study of cytomegalovirus exposure and HLA in healthy donors. Study-wide results and limits: Donor immune exposure was known only as CMV serostatus. By a later analysis, the bulk of CMV-associated TCR beta chains appeared HLA-restricted. Earlier results showed most TCR beta V segments being productive about 90% or about 30% of the time.

The V call is TRBV6-1, the J call TRBJ1-1; 8 nucleotides line up with TRBD1. The receptor's source is a woman in her thirties in good health and CMV-seropositive. Sample: PBMCs. The CDR3 sequence: CASSKDRVERTEAFF. For the CDR3, the DNA is TGTGCCAGCAGTAAGGACAGGGTTGAAAGGACTGAAGCTTTCTTT.